The rows below give T cell receptor beta chains drawn from one sample of a study of T cell changes during pregnancy in multiple sclerosis. TCRdb keeps only in-frame clones here, not all; method: immunoSEQ multiplex PCR. The data hold tens of thousands of clones, with 90% to 95% observed a single time. This sample comprised CD4+ T cells from peripheral blood mononuclear cells, obtained in the second trimester of pregnancy. These receptors all stem from a female donor with multiple sclerosis, enrolled in a pregnancy study. The CDR3 runs from the conserved cysteine through the conserved F or W. The D gene is left open where the match is weak.

J gene,D gene,V gene,CDR3 DNA,CDR3 protein
TRBJ1-4,TRBD1,TRBV10-3,TGTGCCATCATCCCCCCGGACAGGGATGGAAAACTGTTTTTT,CAIIPPDRDGKLFF
TRBJ2-7,.,TRBV25-1,TGTGCCAGCAGTGCCTCGACAGCTACCTACGAGCAGTACTTC,CASSASTATYEQYF
TRBJ2-7,.,TRBV18,TGTGCCAGCTCACCAGACATCTACGAGCAGTACTTC,CASSPDIYEQYF
TRBJ2-3,TRBD2,TRBV9,TGTGCCAGCGGGTTTTCGCTAGCGGGGATCACAGATACGCAGTATTTT,CASGFSLAGITDTQYF
TRBJ2-1,.,TRBV5-1,TGCGCCAGCAGATCATTACGGACGGGAAACAATGAGCAGTTCTTC,CASRSLRTGNNEQFF
TRBJ2-3,.,TRBV5-6,TGTGCCAGCAGCGTGACCGGGGGACGGCGCACAGATACGCAGTATTTT,CASSVTGGRRTDTQYF
TRBJ1-3,.,TRBV5-5,TGTGCCAGCAGCTTGATCGGGGGAACTGGAAACACCATATATTTT,CASSLIGGTGNTIYF
TRBJ2-7,TRBD2,TRBV6-1,TGTGCCAGCAGTGGGGCTAGCGGAGGATACGAGCAGTACTTC,CASSGASGGYEQYF
TRBJ2-7,.,TRBV5-1,TGCGCCAGCAGCTTCTTGGGAGAAGGTTCGGTTTTC,CASSFLGEGSVF
TRBJ2-5,TRBD1,TRBV6-1,TGTGCCAGCAGAGCCGACAGGGGATGGGGAGAGACCCAGTACTTC,CASRADRGWGETQYF
TRBJ2-7,TRBD1,TRBV5-1,TGCGCCAGCAGCCCGTTTGGGGACAGGGGGCACGAGCAGTACTTC,CASSPFGDRGHEQYF
TRBJ2-5,TRBD2,TRBV7-9,TGTGCCAGCAGCGCCGGACTAGCGGGATTGACCCAGTACTTC,CASSAGLAGLTQYF
TRBJ2-1,TRBD2,TRBV6-6,TGTGCCAGTAACTACGCGGGGGGCCACAATGAGCAGTTCTTC,CASNYAGGHNEQFF
TRBJ2-7,TRBD2,TRBV2,TGTGCCAGCAGTGAAGGGTGGGCTAGCGGGACGAACGAGCAGTACTTC,CASSEGWASGTNEQYF
TRBJ1-3,.,TRBV19,TGTGCCAGTTGGAGCAGATTAAACACCATATATTTT,CASWSRLNTIYF